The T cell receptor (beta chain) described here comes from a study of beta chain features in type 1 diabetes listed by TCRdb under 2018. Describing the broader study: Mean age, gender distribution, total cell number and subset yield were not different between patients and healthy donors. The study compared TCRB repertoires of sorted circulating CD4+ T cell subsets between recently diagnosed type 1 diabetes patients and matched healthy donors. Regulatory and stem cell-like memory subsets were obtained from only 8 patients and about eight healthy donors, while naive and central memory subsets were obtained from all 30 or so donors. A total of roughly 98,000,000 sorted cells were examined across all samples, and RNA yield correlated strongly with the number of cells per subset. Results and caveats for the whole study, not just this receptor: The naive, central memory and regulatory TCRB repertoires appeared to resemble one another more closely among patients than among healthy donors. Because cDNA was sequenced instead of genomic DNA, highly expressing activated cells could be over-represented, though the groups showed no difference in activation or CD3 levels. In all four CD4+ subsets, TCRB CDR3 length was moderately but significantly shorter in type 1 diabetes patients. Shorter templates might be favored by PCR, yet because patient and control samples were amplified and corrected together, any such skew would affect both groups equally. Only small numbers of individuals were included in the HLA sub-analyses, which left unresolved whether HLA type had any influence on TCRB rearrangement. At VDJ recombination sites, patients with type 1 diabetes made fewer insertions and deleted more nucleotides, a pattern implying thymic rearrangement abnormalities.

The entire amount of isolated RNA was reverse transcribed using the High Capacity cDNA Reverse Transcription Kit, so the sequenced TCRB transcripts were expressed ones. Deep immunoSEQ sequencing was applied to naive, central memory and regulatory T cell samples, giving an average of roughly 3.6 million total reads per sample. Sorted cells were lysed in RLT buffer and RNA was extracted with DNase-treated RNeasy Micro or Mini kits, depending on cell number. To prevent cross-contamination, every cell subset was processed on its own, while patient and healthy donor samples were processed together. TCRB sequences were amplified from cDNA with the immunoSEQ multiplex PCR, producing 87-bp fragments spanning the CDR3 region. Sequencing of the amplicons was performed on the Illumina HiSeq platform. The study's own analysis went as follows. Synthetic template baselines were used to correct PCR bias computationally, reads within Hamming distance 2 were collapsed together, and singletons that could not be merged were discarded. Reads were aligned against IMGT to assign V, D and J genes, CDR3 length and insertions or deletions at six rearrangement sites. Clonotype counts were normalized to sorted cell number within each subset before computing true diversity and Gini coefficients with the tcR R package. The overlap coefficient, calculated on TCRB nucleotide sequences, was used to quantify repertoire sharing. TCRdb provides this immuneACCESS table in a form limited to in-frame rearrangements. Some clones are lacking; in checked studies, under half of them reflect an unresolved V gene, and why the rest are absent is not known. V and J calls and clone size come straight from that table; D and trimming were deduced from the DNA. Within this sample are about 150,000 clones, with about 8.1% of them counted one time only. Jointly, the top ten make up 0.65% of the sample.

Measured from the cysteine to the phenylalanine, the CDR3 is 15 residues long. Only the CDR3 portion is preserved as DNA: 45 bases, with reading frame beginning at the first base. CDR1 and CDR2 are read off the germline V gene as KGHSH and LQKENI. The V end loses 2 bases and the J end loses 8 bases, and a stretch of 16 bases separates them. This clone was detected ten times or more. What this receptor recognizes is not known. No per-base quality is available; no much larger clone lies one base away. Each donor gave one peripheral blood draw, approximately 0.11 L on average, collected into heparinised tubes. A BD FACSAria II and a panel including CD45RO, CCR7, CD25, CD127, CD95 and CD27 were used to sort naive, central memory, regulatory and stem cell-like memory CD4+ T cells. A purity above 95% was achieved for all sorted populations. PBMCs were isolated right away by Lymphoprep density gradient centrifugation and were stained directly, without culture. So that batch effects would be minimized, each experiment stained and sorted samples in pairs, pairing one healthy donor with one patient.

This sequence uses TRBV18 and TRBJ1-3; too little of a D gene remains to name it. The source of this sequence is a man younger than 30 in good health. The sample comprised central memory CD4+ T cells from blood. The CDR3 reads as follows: CASSPEGSAVHTIYF. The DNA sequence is TGTGCCAGCTCACCAGAGGGATCTGCGGTCCACACCATATATTTT.